This T cell receptor (beta chain) came from a study of shared clonotypes between healthy human individuals (dated by TCRdb to 2020 to 2022). For the wider study: A few men and a couple of women, aged 18 to 49 years, made up the cohort. Per donor, three plates each were used for CD4 naive and CD4 memory, two for CD8 naive, and one for CD8 memory. To estimate repertoire size and how much clonotypes are shared between individuals, the study performed deep sequencing of blood TCR repertoires from roughly five healthy adults. Leukapheresis yielded between about 0.85 and 10 billion PBMCs per donor. Different laboratories and diverse techniques were used to prepare libraries and sequence TCR repertoires, to increase sequencing depth and limit assay-specific biases. The study at large found these results: The genetic and exposure-history diversity represented was limited by the small number of donors. Higher generation probabilities were observed for clonotypes shared by all four sorted-subset donors than for non-shared clonotypes. About 5% of naive CD4, 3.5% of naive CD8, approximately 2.2% of memory CD4, and 0.35% to 0.4% of memory CD8 clonotypes were shared across a few donors. Pairwise subsampling led to the expectation that sequencing depth would affect the degree of clonotype sharing among donors. Estimated clonotype richness was generally larger for naive than for memory subsets. Even with the large sequencing depth, rarefaction of the sorted-subset datasets indicated that sequencing was incomplete. Sampling was restricted to blood, and TCR repertoires in tissues likely differ from the TCR repertoires found in blood.

TCR CDR3 regions were amplified from genomic DNA by multiplex PCR using the deep immunoSEQ assay. Extracted genomic DNA from each cell subset was distributed evenly across all wells of several immunoSEQ 96-well plates, and each plate was treated as a replicate. For sorted subsets, approximately 210 ng genomic DNA, equal to tens of thousands of T cell genomes, was loaded into each replicate PCR. Purified libraries were quantified with a Qubit 3.0 fluorometer, sized on a Bioanalyzer 2100, and re-quantified with the KAPA Library Quantification kit. Every immunoSEQ 96-well plate was sequenced on a separate single-read 150-cycle Illumina NextSeq 550 flow cell. Per the authors' processing: Because the immunoSEQ output included only junctional sequences and no quality scores, the filtering could not be the same as the filtering used for full-length reads. To assign V/J genes and CDR3, sequences were annotated against IMGT germline references using PyIR, a Python wrapper for IgBLAST v1.9. Reads were removed for weak V/J assignments (E-value above 1e-6), missing CDR3, stop codons, out-of-frame junctions, or ambiguous translated residues. V3J clonotypes were defined by identical inferred V gene, J gene, and CDR3 amino acid sequence. To compute the percentage overlap between repertoires, the number of shared unique clonotypes was divided by the size of the smaller repertoire. RTK rarefaction, the Chao1 estimator, and Recon v2.1 estimates of unobserved clonotypes were used to assess repertoire richness. Generation probabilities for all TCRbeta clonotypes obtained by the gDNA method from a handful of donors were computed using OLGA. Not all clones reach the TCRdb copy of this immuneACCESS table, which keeps in-frame sequences only. Checked studies attribute under half of the gap to unresolved V genes and leave the rest unexplained. Clone size and V and J calls were adopted from that table, with D and trimming inferred from the DNA. Here the sample has more than 1.2 million clones; about 98.5% occur a single time. Roughly 0.36% of the sample comes from the top ten.

The donors were healthy, HIV-negative adults who had no recently reported acute infections or vaccinations. Every donor was a Caucasian adult residing in Nashville, Tennessee, USA. CD4+ T cells were enriched by magnetic negative selection; naive cells were then positively selected on CD45RA, and the negative fraction formed the memory subset. Blood was obtained by leukapheresis, after which PBMCs were separated by Ficoll-Histopaque density gradient centrifugation and cryopreserved in liquid nitrogen vapor phase. Analytical flow cytometry was used to check the purity and quantity of every magnetically sorted T cell population. From each sorted fraction, genomic DNA was isolated and quantified by UV absorbance on a Nanodrop 2000c. Based on the germline V gene (reference sequence), the CDR1 and CDR2 sequences are SGHKS and YYEKEE. From cysteine to phenylalanine, the CDR3 is 14 amino acids long. Left in the record is the CDR3 DNA by itself, 42 bases read in frame from the first base. V loses 4 bases of germline sequence and J loses 6 bases, and the interval between the two ends is 13 bases.

With regard to this clone: Its antigen has not been determined. The sample holds no much larger clone one base away, and base qualities are not on file.

Sequenced material: naive CD4+ T cells sorted from blood. What the cell subset or site label conveys for this sample: CD45RA+ positively selected. The rearrangement combines TRBV5-5 with TRBJ2-2; no D gene can be assigned with confidence. The sequence derives from a man aged 25 to 45 in good health. The nucleotide sequence is TGTGCCAGCAGCCCCCGCGCGGTCGCCGGGGAGCTGTTTTTT. This codes for CASSPRAVAGELFF.